The sample holds many counts of the clone carrying this T cell receptor beta chain. Amplification targeted TCR beta CDR3 regions from RNA transcripts. A set of HTBI primers served as the primers for a first-round RT-PCR of the TCR CDR3. TCRdb used MiXCR to reprocess the multiplex PCR reads, holding one entry per CDR3 protein. Of roughly 510,000 distinct CDR3 sequences listed, 20% to 25% are singletons. The CDR3 covers 16 residues. Germline V lookup: CDR1 SGHAT, CDR2 FQNNGV. V was pared by 0 bases and J by 5 bases, with 16 bases between. This entry belongs to a study of T cells in Graves' hyperthyroidism and ophthalmopathy.

The rearrangement joins TRBV11-2 to TRBJ1-1; unclear D gene. The origin of this receptor is a man aged 18 to 35 with Graves' hyperthyroidism. The specimen was blood. The CDR3 loop is CASSLDEGSGITEAFF. DNA for the CDR3: TGTGCCAGCAGCTTAGATGAAGGCAGTGGAATTACTGAAGCTTTCTTT.